This T cell receptor beta chain emerged from a study of T-cell memory formation after mild COVID-19. Study-level findings and limits: CD4+ contracting clones were mainly CM and EM; CD8+ ones, EMRA.

Trimming removed 3 bases at V and 5 bases at J, with 5 bases between. CDR3 length: 12 amino acids. TCRdb re-analysed the 5' RACE reads in MiXCR, keeping a single row per CDR3 protein. The sample has around 320,000 distinct CDR3 sequences; roughly an eighth are singletons. A word on this clonotype: Its antigen is currently unknown.

The receptor comes from a man aged 18-30 years who had mild COVID-19 (a few samples of this study predate the infection). Cell type and time point are not known. Sequencing was performed on PBMCs or a T cell subset sorted from them (not recorded which). This sequence joins TRBV12-3 or TRBV12-4 and TRBJ1-5; D gene uncertain. This CDR3 reads CASSLGDQPQHF. CDR3 coding DNA: TGTGCCAGCAGTTTGGGCGATCAGCCCCAGCATTTT.